This entry describes one T cell receptor beta chain. The source of the sample is a study of blood T cell repertoires in COVID-19. Study background: Acute-phase and convalescent COVID-19 samples originated in the United States, Italy and Spain. T cells, B-cell-depleted T cells, or PBMCs provided the cDNA or gDNA that served as material.

Authors' data handling: Estimation of nucleated cell counts was performed using reference gene primer amplification. Some clones are missing from TCRdb's copy, which holds only in-frame ones; the method was immunoSEQ multiplex PCR. The DNA was the basis for D and trimming; V, J and clone size are from that table. The sample includes 200,000 to 300,000 clones, 83% seen only once; the top ten take approximately 5.7%. CDR1 is MDHEN, CDR2 SYDVKM, per germline. V lost 4 bases and J lost 4, with 14 bases in between. CDR3 length equals 14 residues. The clonotype was recovered from a human donor in a cohort sampled during active COVID-19. The sequenced sample was peripheral blood. V gene TRBV28 combines with J gene TRBJ2-7; possibly TRBD2 for D (5 bases). CDR3 in DNA: TGTGCCAGCAGTTACGACAAGACTACTTACGAGCAGTACTTC. As protein: CASSYDKTTYEQYF.